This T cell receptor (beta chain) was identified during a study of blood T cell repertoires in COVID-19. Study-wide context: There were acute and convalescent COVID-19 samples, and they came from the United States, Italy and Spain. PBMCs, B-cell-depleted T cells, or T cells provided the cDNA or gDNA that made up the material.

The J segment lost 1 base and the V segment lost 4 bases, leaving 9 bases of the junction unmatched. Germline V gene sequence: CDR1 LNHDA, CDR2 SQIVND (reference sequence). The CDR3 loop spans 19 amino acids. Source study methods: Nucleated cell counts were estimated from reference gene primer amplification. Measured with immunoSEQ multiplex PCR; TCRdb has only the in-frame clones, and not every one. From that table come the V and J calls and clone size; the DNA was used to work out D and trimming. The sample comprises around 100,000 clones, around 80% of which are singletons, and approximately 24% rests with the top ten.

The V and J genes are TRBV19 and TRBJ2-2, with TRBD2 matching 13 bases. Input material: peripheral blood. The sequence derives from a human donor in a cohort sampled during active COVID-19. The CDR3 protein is CASSTLKGLAGMNTGELFF. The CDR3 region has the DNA TGTGCCAGTAGTACTCTCAAGGGACTAGCGGGGATGAACACCGGGGAGCTGTTTTTT.